Below, one T cell receptor beta chain is given with its context. The antigen it recognizes is unknown. There are no base qualities to consult, and no much larger clone falls within one base. The germline V gene specifies SGHAT as CDR1 and FQNNGV as CDR2. From its cysteine to its phenylalanine, the CDR3 spans 14 amino acids. CDR3 DNA only is kept here, 42 bases in frame from base 1. A distance of 9 bases separates the germline ends of V and J, which lose 2 bases and 2 bases respectively. The cohort consisted of 666 healthy bone marrow donors. Cohort members were all nominally healthy when sampled, although unrecorded immune exposures were likely present. The donor was CMV seropositive and belonged to the group of around 300 seropositive cohort members. A peripheral blood sample was provided by each donor, and peripheral blood mononuclear cells were used for TCR beta sequencing. Genomic DNA extraction from the blood cell samples was performed with the Qiagen DNeasy Blood Extraction Kit.

To prepare the library, the immunoSEQ multiplex PCR assay was applied. A mixture of 60 forward primers for TCR Vbeta segments and 13 reverse primers for TCR Jbeta segments was used in the multiplex PCR. The CDR3 region of rearranged TCR beta genes was amplified from genomic DNA with a multiplex PCR assay. The Illumina HiSeq System was used to sequence the amplified TCR beta libraries as 87-base-pair reads. From the authors' description of their analysis: A later analysis tallied roughly 76 million unique TCR beta chains across the 610 or so repertoires, and about 10 million of those chains were shared by two or more donors. A nearest-neighbor algorithm error-corrected the raw reads and collapsed the reads into unique sequences, merging closely related sequences to remove PCR and sequencing errors. To assign V, D and J gene segments, CDR3 sequences were aligned to IMGT reference sequences. For a sequence to be retained, a match of at least six nucleotides to both a V gene segment and a J gene segment was required. Rearrangements were classified as productive when the CDR3 lacked stop codons and remained in frame with V and J, and all other rearrangements were classified as non-productive. Following IMGT convention, CDR3 was defined as the stretch from the second conserved V-encoded cysteine to the conserved J-encoded phenylalanine. In an earlier analysis of around 570 of the donors, sequences lacking an unambiguous match to a single V gene segment were excluded. An earlier analysis of 500 to 700 of the donors classified V segments as functional when productive rearrangements were above 56.7% and as segregating when the standard deviation between donors was above 5%. A statistical classification framework was built for diagnosing cytomegalovirus status from the catalog of TCR beta chain sequences. A later analysis assigned V and J genes by comparing TCR nucleotide sequences with IMGT/GENE-DB human TR gene sequences. Using the TCRdist pipeline, a later analysis assigned CDR3 sequences along with most-parsimonious VDJ recombination scenarios. In a later analysis, every TCR beta chain was defined by the combination of its CDR3 amino acid sequence and its V-gene family, and reads without a unique V-gene family were dropped. In a later analysis, a few hundred highly shared, low-generation-probability nucleotide sequences were removed to address suspected cross-contamination and a sequencing artifact. For each public chain, a later analysis derived a clonal expansion index from normalized ranks of inferred template counts within each repertoire. A later analysis computed generation probabilities with a VDJ recombination model fitted to out-of-frame rearrangements, and checked the results against IGoR. In a later analysis, hypergeometric tests were used to score TCR-TCR, TCR-HLA and TCR-CMV co-occurrence, with a repertoire-size bias correction applied to TCR pairs. To estimate false discovery rates, a later analysis permuted the HLA or CMV assignments 20 times. A later analysis grouped co-occurring TCRs with DBSCAN, adding TCRdist sequence similarity when clustering within HLA-allele-positive subsets. For co-occurrence clustering, repertoires with fewer than 30,000 or more than 120,000 public chains were excluded, along with several repertoires with anomalous nucleotide sharing. As stored in TCRdb, this immuneACCESS dataset retains in-frame rearrangements with V and J assigned. A fraction of the clones does not appear; measured against another copy, unresolved V genes explain less than half of the discrepancy, and the remainder lacks a known reason. That table supplies the V and J calls and clone size; D and trimming were determined from the DNA. The sample profile shows about 220,000 clones; roughly 87% of them were found once. The top ten constitute around 5% of the sample.

This sample is part of a study of cytomegalovirus exposure and HLA in healthy donors (dated by TCRdb to the late 2010s). Turning to the overall study: An earlier analysis of approximately 640 of the donors reported about 250 Gb of sequence data and around 110 million unique TCR beta sequences from about 200 million T cells. About 280 gigabases of sequencing data and around 85 million unique TCR sequences made up an early release that covered about 640 HLA-typed donors. Of the roughly 420 genotyped donors, 80% to 90% were placed in the genetic ancestry cluster associated with self-reported Caucasian donors. The study aimed to test whether signatures of past pathogen exposure could be identified by cataloging public T cell receptors. The study used immunosequencing to profile the T cell repertoires of around 600 subjects and linked those repertoires to cytomegalovirus serostatus. Besides the first cohort of 500 to 700 subjects, a separate validation cohort made up of roughly 130 different subjects was used. To predict cytomegalovirus infection status, the study brought together high-throughput TCR immunosequencing, statistical association of individual TCRs with disease status, and machine learning. In a later analysis, previously published TCR beta repertoires from hundreds of donors were re-analyzed and high-resolution HLA genotyping was added so that TCR occurrence patterns could be studied. The later analysis used no new phenotypic data to find candidate immune exposures, relying instead on TCR beta sequences and their occurrence across donors. An earlier analysis of approximately 580 of the donors used high-throughput TCR beta sequencing to judge whether each TCR beta V gene segment behaved as functional or pseudogenic. Alongside the repertoire data, information on donor age, sex, ethnicity and CMV serostatus was compiled. Genome-wide SNP genotypes for about 55% of the 666 donors were used in a later genetic analysis, which treated that subset as a discovery cohort. All discovery cohort repertoires had been generated on a single sequencing platform. HLA typing included class I and class II loci at four-digit resolution. The number of typed donors differed by locus: 629-630 for A, B, C, DRB1 and DQB1; 522 for DQA1; roughly 600 for DPA1; and around 490 for DPB1. Several DR-DQ haplotypes were treated as single units for association and clustering because of strong linkage in the cohort. Among a few hundred genotyped donors of the cohort, an average of around 240,000 unique TCR beta nucleotide sequences were sequenced per donor, around 20% of them non-productive.

The study at large found these results: Roughly uniform sequencing depth across donors was assumed in presence/absence analyses, although this assumption may not hold. In the study, about 150 TCR beta chains were listed as associated with cytomegalovirus. According to a later analysis, parvovirus B19, influenza, CMV and Epstein-Barr virus appeared linked to several top co-occurrence clusters. In a later analysis, TCR association rates were found to vary across HLA loci, with the most associated TCRs seen for DRB1 alleles and the fewest for HLA-C alleles. Most TCR sequences were observed very rarely across donors, whereas some public TCRs were present in many individuals. The earlier analysis of 587 of the donors excluded some 15 rarely observed V segments, including chromosome 9 orphons, because counts were too low. Because HLA typing was missing for some donors at each locus, association tests included only the typed subset. A later genetic analysis reported fewer N-insertions in productive TCRs among donors in an Asian-associated ancestry cluster than the roughly 620-donor mean. A group of highly shared sequence variants was considered likely to be a technical artifact of the sequencing pipeline. A later genetic analysis associated a missense DCLRE1C variant with V-gene and J-gene trimming of TCR beta chains, and an independent cohort replicated the association. Most CMV-associated TCR beta chains appeared to be HLA-restricted in a later analysis, and the HLA associations seemed to be driven largely by CMV exposure. It was suggested by the authors that the approach could potentially be generalized to other disease states and immunological phenotypes. For the cohort, immune exposure information was limited to CMV serostatus. A further reported finding was that TCR beta sequences accurately predicted the HLA-A and HLA-B alleles for most subjects in the first cohort. A few of the identified cytomegalovirus-associated TCR beta chains were confirmed in vitro to be specific for cytomegalovirus antigens. Cytomegalovirus status was reported to be diagnosed by the classifier with high specificity and sensitivity in both the original and validation cohorts. The cohort was sequenced for TCR beta chains only, and without alpha or paired-chain data the features that could be detected were limited. Correlated functional status among segregating V segments might be attributable to linkage disequilibrium, but an unknown experimental factor could not be ruled out. A later analysis found that HLA-associated TCR beta chains were more clonally expanded and had lower generation probabilities than equally common non-associated chains. A later analysis associated 16,951 TCR beta sequences with specific HLA alleles at a false discovery rate of 0.05. Because the 87-base-pair reads could not distinguish some IMGT-functional V segments, including TRBV6-2 and TRBV6-3, those segments were excluded. When HLA alleles, especially DR and DQ, strongly co-occurred, TCR associations were difficult to assign to individual alleles. In an earlier analysis of fewer than 750 of the donors, most TCR beta V segments were observed in productive rearrangements about 87% or about 30% of the time, broadly matching IMGT annotations.

The chain is assembled from TRBV11-2 and TRBJ2-5; no D gene call is confident. The source material was PBMCs. The receptor was derived from a woman in her thirties or forties in good health and CMV-seropositive. The DNA is TGTGCCAGCAGCTTATCTATTGCGCAAGAGACCCAGTACTTC. This codes for CASSLSIAQETQYF.